This T cell receptor (beta chain) was found in a study of blood T cell repertoires in COVID-19. Study in general: The United States, Italy and Spain supplied acute and convalescent COVID-19 samples. PBMCs, B-cell-depleted T cells, or T cells were the source of the cDNA or gDNA that made up the material.

The authors' processing: Scientists estimated how many nucleated cells there were by amplifying reference gene primers. The assay was immunoSEQ multiplex PCR, and TCRdb's table has in-frame clones only and misses some. V, J and clone size are those of that table, while D and trimming were read from the DNA. The sample records some 170,000 clones, over 70% being singletons. This clone was detected once. The sample was peripheral blood. The clonotype was recovered from a man between 65 and 85 years old with acute or convalescent COVID-19.

The CDR3 loop is CASRPTSREQFF. The DNA for the CDR3 is TGTGCCAGCAGACCGACTAGCCGCGAGCAGTTCTTC. The rearrangement links TRBV6-5 to TRBJ2-1, with 7 bases lining up with TRBD2. Per germline, CDR1 MNHEY and CDR2 SVGAGI. Trimming removed 6 bases from V and 10 bases from J; junction bases left unmatched: 6. The CDR3 has 12 residues.